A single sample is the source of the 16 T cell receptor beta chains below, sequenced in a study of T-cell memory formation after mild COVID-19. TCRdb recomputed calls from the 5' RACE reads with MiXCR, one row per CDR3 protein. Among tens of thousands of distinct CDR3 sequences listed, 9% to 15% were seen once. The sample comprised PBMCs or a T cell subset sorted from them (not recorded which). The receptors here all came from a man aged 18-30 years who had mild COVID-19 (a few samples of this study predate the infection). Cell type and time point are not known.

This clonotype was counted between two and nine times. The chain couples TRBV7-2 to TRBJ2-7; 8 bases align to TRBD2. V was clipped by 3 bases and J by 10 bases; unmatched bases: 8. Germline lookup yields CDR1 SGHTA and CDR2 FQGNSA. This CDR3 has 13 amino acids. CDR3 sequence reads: CASSFDGGARQYV. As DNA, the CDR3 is TGTGCCAGCAGCTTCGACGGGGGGGCGCGTCAGTACGTC.

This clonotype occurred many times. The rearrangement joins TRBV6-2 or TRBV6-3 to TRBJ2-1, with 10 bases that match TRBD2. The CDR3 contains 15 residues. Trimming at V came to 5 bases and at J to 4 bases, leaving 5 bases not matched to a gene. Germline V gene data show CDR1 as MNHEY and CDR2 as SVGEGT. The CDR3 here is CASSPLAGEYNEQFF. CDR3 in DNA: TGTGCCAGCAGTCCTCTAGCGGGGGAGTACAATGAGCAGTTCTTC.

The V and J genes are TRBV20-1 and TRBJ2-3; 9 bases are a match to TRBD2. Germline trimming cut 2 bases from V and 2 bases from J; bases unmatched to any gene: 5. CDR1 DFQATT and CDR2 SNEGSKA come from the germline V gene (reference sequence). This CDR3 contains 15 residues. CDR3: CSARWASGNTDTQYF. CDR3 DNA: TGCAGTGCTAGATGGGCTAGCGGGAACACAGATACGCAGTATTTT.

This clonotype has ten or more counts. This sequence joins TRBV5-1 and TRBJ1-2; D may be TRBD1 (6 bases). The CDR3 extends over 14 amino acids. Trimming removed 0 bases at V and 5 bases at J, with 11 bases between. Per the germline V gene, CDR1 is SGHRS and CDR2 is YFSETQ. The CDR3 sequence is CASSLEAGVYGYTF. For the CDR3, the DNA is TGCGCCAGCAGCTTGGAGGCAGGGGTGTATGGCTACACCTTC.

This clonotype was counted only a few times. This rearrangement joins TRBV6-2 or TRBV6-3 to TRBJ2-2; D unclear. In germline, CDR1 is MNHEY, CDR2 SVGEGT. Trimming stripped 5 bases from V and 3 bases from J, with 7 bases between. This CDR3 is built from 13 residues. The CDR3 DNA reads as TGTGCCAGCAGTCCCGCCCACACCGGGGAGCTGTTTTTT. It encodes CASSPAHTGELFF.

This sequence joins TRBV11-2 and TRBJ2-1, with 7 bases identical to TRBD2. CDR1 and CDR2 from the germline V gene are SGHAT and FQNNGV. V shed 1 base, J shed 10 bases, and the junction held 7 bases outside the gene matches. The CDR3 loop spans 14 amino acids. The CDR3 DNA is TGTGCCAGCAGCTTAGGGCTAGCGGTAGAGGAGCAGTTCTTC. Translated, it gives CASSLGLAVEEQFF.

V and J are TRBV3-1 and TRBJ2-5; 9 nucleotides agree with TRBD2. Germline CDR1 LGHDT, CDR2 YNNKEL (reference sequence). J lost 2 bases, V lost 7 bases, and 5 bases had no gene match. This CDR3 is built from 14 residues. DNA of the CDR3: TGTGCCAGCATAAAGGCGGGGGGGCAAGAGACCCAGTACTTC. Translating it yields CASIKAGGQETQYF.

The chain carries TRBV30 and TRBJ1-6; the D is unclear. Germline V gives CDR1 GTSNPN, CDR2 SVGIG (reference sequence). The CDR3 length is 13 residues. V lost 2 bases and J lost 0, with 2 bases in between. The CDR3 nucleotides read TGTGCCTGGAGTAACTCCTATAATTCACCCCTCCACTTT. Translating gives CAWSNSYNSPLHF.

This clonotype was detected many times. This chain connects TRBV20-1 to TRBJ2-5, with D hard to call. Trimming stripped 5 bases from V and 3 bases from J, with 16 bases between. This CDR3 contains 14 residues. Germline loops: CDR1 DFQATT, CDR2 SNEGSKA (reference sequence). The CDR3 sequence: CSADRTVKKETQYF. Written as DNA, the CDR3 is TGCAGTGCTGACCGGACCGTTAAGAAAGAGACCCAGTACTTC.

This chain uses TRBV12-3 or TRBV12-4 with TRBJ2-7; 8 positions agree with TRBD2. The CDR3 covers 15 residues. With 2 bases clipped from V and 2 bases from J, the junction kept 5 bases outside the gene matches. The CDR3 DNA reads TGTGCCAGCAGTTTAAGCGGGGGACCTACCTACGAGCAGTACGTC. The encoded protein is CASSLSGGPTYEQYV.

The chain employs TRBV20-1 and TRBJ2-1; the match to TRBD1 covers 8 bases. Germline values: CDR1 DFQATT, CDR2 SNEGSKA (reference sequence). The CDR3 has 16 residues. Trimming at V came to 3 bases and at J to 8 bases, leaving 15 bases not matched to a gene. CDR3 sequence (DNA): TGCAGTGCTAGCACTCCCGGGACAGGCTCGCATCATGAGCAGTTCTTC. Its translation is CSASTPGTGSHHEQFF.

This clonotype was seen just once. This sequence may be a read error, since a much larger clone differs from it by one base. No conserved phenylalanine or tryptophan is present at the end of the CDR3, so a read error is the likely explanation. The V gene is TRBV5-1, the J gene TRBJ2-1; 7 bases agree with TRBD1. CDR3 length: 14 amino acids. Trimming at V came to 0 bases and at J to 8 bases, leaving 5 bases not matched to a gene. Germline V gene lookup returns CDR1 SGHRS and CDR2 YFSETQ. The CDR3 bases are TGCGCCAGCAGCTTGGAGGGGGCCCCCGATGAGCAGTTCTTA. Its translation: CASSLEGAPDEQFL.

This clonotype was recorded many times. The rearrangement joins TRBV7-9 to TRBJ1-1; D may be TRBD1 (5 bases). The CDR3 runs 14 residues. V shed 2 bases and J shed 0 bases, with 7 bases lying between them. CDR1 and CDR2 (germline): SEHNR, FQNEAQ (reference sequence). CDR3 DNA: TGTGCCAGCAGCTTATGGGGGATGAACACTGAAGCTTTCTTT. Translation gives CASSLWGMNTEAFF.

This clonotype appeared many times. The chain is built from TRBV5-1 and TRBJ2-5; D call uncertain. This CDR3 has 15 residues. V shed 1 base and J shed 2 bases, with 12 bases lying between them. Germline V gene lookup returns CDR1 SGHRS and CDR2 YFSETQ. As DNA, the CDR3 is TGCGCCAGCAGCTTGATCTTGGCAACTCAAGAGACCCAGTACTTC. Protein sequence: CASSLILATQETQYF.

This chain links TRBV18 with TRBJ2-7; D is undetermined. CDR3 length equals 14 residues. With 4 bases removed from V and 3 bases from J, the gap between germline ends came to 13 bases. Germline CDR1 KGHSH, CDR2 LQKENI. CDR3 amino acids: CASSQQVQIYEQYF. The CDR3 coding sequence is TGTGCCAGCTCACAACAAGTCCAGATCTACGAGCAGTACTTC.

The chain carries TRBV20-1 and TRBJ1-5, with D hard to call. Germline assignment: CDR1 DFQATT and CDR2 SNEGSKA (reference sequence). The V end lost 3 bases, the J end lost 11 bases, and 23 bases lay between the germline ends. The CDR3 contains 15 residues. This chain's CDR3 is CSASPGEGPYHSQHF. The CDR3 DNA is TGCAGTGCTAGCCCCGGTGAGGGCCCCTATCATTCCCAGCATTTT.